Below are 10 T cell receptor beta chains sequenced from a single sample in a study of T cell responses to AZD1222 COVID-19 vaccine. Sequenced by immunoSEQ multiplex PCR; TCRdb stores in-frame clones only, minus some. The table records about 81,000 clones, approximately 83% of them present only once. Source: peripheral blood, taken 28 days after the second AZD1222 dose. The source of these receptors is an adult who received the AZD1222 COVID-19 vaccine.

V gene TRBV2 combines with J gene TRBJ2-7; 12 bases line up with TRBD2. Germline CDR1 SNHLY, CDR2 FYNNEI. This CDR3 contains 14 residues. V was pared by 2 bases and J by 7 bases, with 3 bases of the junction left unmatched. DNA for the CDR3: TGTGCCAGCAGTGAACGGCTAGCGGGAGGGGAGCAGTACTTC. It translates to CASSERLAGGEQYF.

The CDR3 coding sequence is TGTGCCAGTAGTACCCGAGGACAGGGGGCGCCGGCCGGGGAGCTGTTTTTT. It specifies CASSTRGQGAPAGELFF. The chain carries TRBV19 and TRBJ2-2; 11 positions agree with TRBD1. The trim removed 4 bases at V and 6 bases at J, leaving 10 bases unmatched. This CDR3 contains 17 residues. Germline V gene lookup returns CDR1 LNHDA and CDR2 SQIVND (reference sequence). Using reference TRBV19 and TRBJ2-2 for the parts outside the CDR3, the full variable domain is DGGITQSPKYLFRKEGQNVTLSCEQNLNHDAMYWYRQDPGQGLRLIYYSQIVNDFQKGDIAEGYSVSREKKESFPLTVTSAQKNPTAFYLCASSTRGQGAPAGELFFGEGSRLTVL.

The chain has TRBV30 and TRBJ2-3, with D possibly TRBD1 on 5 matching bases. The CDR3 spans 13 residues. The germline V gene has CDR1 GTSNPN and CDR2 SVGIG (reference sequence). With 2 bases removed from V and 2 bases from J, the gap between germline ends came to 8 bases. The CDR3 DNA reads TGTGCCTGGAGTCCAGGGATCACAGATACGCAGTATTTT. Translated: CAWSPGITDTQYF. The complete variable domain, with remaining parts taken from reference TRBV30 and TRBJ2-3, reads SQTIHQWPATLVQPVGSPLSLECTVEGTSNPNLYWYRQAAGRGLQLLFYSVGIGQISSEVPQNLSASRPQDRQFILSSKKLLLSDSGFYLCAWSPGITDTQYFGPGTRLTVL.

The chain links TRBV27 to TRBJ1-2, with D possibly TRBD1 on 6 matching bases. The CDR3 is 17 residues long. Trimming left V 0 bases short and J 4 bases short, with 18 bases between. The germline V gene has CDR1 MNHEY and CDR2 SMNVEV (reference sequence). The CDR3 protein is CASSLSRLQGRGYGYTF. DNA of the CDR3: TGTGCCAGCAGTTTATCCAGACTACAGGGTAGGGGCTATGGCTACACCTTC.

There are a few counts of this clone. The V call is TRBV27, the J call TRBJ1-6; D is undetermined. Germline loops: CDR1 MNHEY, CDR2 SMNVEV (reference sequence). Between the trimmed V and J ends, which lost 10 bases and 0 bases, there was a span of 16 bases. The CDR3 has 16 amino acids. CDR3 protein: CATGRPASSYNSPLHF. The CDR3 DNA sequence: TGTGCCACCGGACGTCCAGCTAGCTCCTATAATTCACCCCTCCACTTT.

The V call is TRBV2, the J call TRBJ1-1; D ambiguous. CDR1 and CDR2 (germline): SNHLY, FYNNEI. This CDR3 region has 12 residues. Trimming pared 6 bases from V and 10 bases from J, leaving 15 bases between. This CDR3 is CASSQAWEVAFF. CDR3 DNA sequence: TGTGCCAGCAGCCAAGCTTGGGAGGTAGCTTTCTTT.

The chain couples TRBV4-2 to TRBJ1-5, with D uncertain. Looked up from germline, CDR1 is LGHNA and CDR2 is YNFKEQ. V shed 0 bases and J shed 6 bases, with 6 bases lying between them. There are 13 residues in the CDR3. This CDR3 reads CASSQERSQPQHF. The CDR3 region has the DNA TGTGCCAGCAGCCAAGAACGGTCTCAGCCCCAGCATTTT.

The rearrangement joins TRBV5-4 to TRBJ1-2; weak D call: TRBD1 (6 bases). Germline CDR1 and CDR2: SGHNT and YYREEE (reference sequence). The V and J ends lost 0 bases and 5 bases respectively, with 20 bases between them. The CDR3 spans 17 residues. The CDR3 loop reads CASSLGVARGAQYGYTF. The CDR3 nucleotides are TGTGCCAGCAGCTTGGGGGTGGCGCGGGGGGCACAATATGGCTACACCTTC.

This clone was detected a few times. This rearrangement joins TRBV29-1 to TRBJ2-5; 8 positions match TRBD1. The CDR3 consists of 14 residues. The J segment lost 5 bases and the V segment lost 4 bases, leaving 9 bases of the junction unmatched. Germline V CDR1 and CDR2: SQVTM, ANQGSEA. CDR3: CSVVPGGVRETQYF. CDR3 DNA sequence: TGCAGCGTTGTCCCAGGGGGCGTAAGGGAGACCCAGTACTTC.

This chain uses TRBV5-1 with TRBJ2-1; D gene unclear. This CDR3 has 17 amino acids. V lost 2 bases, J lost 0 bases, and 15 bases lay in between. From germline, CDR1 is SGHRS and CDR2 YFSETQ. The CDR3 region is CASSFFSPASSYNEQFF. In DNA, the CDR3 is TGCGCCAGCAGCTTTTTTTCCCCAGCGTCCTCCTACAATGAGCAGTTCTTC.